The next 9 T cell receptor beta chains were all read from a single sample in a study of blood T cell repertoires in COVID-19. This table comes from immunoSEQ multiplex PCR, and its TCRdb copy is limited to in-frame clones, with some not included. The sample includes a few hundred thousand clones, 86% of them seen just once. Sequenced: peripheral blood. Source of these receptors: a woman in her 30s with active or convalescent COVID-19.

J is TRBJ1-5 and V is TRBV7-2; the D is unclear. The ends were cut back, 1 base at V and 6 bases at J, with 4 bases in the middle. The CDR3 runs to 12 residues. Germline CDR1 is SGHTA and CDR2 is FQGNSA. Written as DNA, the CDR3 is TGTGCCAGCAGCTTAGACAGTCAGCCCCAGCATTTT. It encodes CASSLDSQPQHF. The complete variable domain, with remaining parts taken from reference TRBV7-2 and TRBJ1-5, reads GAGVSQSPSNKVTEKGKDVELRCDPISGHTALYWYRQSLGQGLEFLIYFQGNSAPDKSGLPSDRFSAERTGGSVSTLTIQRTQQEDSAVYLCASSLDSQPQHFGDGTRLSIL.

This chain joins TRBV5-8 and TRBJ2-3; D gene unclear. V dropped 7 bases and J dropped 8 bases, with 17 bases sitting between them. The CDR3 sequence is 13 residues long. Germline loops: CDR1 SGHTS, CDR2 YDEGEE. CDR3 bases: TGTGCCAGCCAGCTTACACGGGTCGGTACGCAGTATTTT. This translates into CASQLTRVGTQYF.

The chain joins TRBV6-5 to TRBJ1-4; D is undetermined. Looked up from germline, CDR1 is MNHEY and CDR2 is SVGAGI. Deletions cut 2 bases from V and 8 bases from J, with 15 bases between. There are 15 residues in the CDR3. CDR3 DNA sequence: TGTGCCAGCAGTTACCAACCTTACGGGGAGGAAAAACTGTTTTTT. It is translated as CASSYQPYGEEKLFF.

This chain uses TRBV29-1 with TRBJ2-3; 10 bases agree with TRBD2. V dropped 1 base and J dropped 2; count of bases not matched to a gene: 6. The CDR3 totals 16 residues. Germline V lookup: CDR1 SQVTM, CDR2 ANQGSEA. The CDR3 DNA is TGCAGCGTTGAAGGGAAGCGGGGGGGCCCCACAGATACGCAGTATTTT. Encoded protein: CSVEGKRGGPTDTQYF.

DNA of the CDR3: TGTGCCAGCAGTTACCAGGATACGCAGTATTTT. Translating it yields CASSYQDTQYF. This chain joins TRBV6-5 and TRBJ2-3; D gene unclear. The CDR3 covers 11 residues. Germline V lookup: CDR1 MNHEY, CDR2 SVGAGI. V was cut by 2 bases and J by 6 bases, with 3 bases left in between.

The chain carries TRBV21-1 and TRBJ1-1; the table's D call of TRBD1 was not tested on the DNA. TRBV21-1 is recorded as a pseudogene. This CDR3 comprises 14 residues. CDR3 in DNA: TGTGCCAGCAGCAAGGGCAGTCTGAACACTGAAGCTTTCTTT. Its translation: CASSKGSLNTEAFF.

The rearrangement uses TRBV6-2 or TRBV6-3 and TRBJ1-6, with TRBD1 matching over 7 bases. The germline gives CDR1 MNHEY, CDR2 SVGEGT. V was clipped by 5 bases and J by 7 bases; unmatched bases: 11. The CDR3 consists of 16 residues. CDR3 loop: CASSAKSPGQNSPLHF. The CDR3 bases are TGTGCCAGCAGTGCGAAGTCGCCGGGACAGAATTCACCCCTCCACTTT.

V and J are TRBV10-3 and TRBJ2-7; 8 nucleotides line up with TRBD2. Trimming removed 4 bases from V and 6 bases from J; junction bases left unmatched: 8. CDR3 length: 14 residues. The germline V gene encodes CDR1 ENHRY and CDR2 SYGVKD. The CDR3 here is CAISVDSGASEQYF. DNA of the CDR3: TGTGCCATCAGTGTGGATAGCGGGGCCTCCGAGCAGTACTTC.

V is TRBV7-9 and J is TRBJ1-1, with a weak D call TRBD1 (5 bases). The germline V gene encodes CDR1 SEHNR and CDR2 FQNEAQ (reference sequence). V lost 5 bases and J lost 2, with 12 bases in between. The CDR3 covers 14 residues. The CDR3 region is CASSPLGGNTEAFF. DNA of the CDR3: TGTGCCAGCAGCCCTTTGGGGGGTAACACTGAAGCTTTCTTT.